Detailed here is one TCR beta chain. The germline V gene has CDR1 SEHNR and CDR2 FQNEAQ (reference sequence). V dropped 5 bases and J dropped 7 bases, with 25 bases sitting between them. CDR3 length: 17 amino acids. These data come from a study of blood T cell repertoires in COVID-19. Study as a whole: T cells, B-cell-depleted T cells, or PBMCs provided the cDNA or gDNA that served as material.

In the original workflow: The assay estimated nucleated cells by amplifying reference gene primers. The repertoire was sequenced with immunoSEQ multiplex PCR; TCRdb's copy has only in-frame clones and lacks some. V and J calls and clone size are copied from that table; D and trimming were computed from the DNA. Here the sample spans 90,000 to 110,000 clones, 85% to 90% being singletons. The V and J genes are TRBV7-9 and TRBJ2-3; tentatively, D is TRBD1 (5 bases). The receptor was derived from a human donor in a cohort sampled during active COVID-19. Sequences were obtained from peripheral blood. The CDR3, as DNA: TGTGCCAGCAGCCTCCTATTGGCCCAGGGCGTACGGAATACGCAGTATTTT. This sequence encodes CASSLLLAQGVRNTQYF.